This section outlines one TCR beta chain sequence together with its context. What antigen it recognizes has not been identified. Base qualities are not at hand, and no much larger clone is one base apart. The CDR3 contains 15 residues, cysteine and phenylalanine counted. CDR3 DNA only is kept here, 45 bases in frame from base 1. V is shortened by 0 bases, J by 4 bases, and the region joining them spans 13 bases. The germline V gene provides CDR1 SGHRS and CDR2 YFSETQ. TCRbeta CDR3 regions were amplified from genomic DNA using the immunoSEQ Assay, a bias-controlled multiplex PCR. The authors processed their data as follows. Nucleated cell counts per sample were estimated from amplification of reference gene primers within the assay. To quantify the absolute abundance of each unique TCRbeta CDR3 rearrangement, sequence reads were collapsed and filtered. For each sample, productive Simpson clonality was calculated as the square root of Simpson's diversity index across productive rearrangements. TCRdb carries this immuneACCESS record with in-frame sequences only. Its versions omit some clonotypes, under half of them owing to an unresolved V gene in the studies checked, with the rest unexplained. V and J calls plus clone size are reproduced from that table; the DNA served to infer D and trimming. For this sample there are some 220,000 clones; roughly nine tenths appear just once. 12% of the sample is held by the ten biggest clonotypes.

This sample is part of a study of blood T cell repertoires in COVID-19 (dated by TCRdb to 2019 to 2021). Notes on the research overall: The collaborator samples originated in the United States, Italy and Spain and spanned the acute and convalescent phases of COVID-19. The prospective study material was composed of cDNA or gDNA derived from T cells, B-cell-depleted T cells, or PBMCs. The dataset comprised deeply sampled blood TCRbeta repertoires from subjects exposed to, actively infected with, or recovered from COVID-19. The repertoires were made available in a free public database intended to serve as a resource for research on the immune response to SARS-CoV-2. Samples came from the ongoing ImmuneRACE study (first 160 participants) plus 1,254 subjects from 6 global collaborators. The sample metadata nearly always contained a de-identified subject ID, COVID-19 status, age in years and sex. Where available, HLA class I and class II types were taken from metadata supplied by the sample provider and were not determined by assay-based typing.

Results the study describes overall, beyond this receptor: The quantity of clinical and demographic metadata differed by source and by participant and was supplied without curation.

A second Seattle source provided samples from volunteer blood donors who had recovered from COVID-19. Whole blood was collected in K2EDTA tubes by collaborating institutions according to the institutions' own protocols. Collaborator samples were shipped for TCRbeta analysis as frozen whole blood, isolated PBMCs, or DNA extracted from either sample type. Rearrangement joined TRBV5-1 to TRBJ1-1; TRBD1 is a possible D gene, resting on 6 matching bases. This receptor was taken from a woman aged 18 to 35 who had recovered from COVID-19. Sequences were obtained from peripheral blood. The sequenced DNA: TGCGCCAGCAGCTTGGAGGACAGCATGGCCACTGAAGCTTTCTTT. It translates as CASSLEDSMATEAFF.